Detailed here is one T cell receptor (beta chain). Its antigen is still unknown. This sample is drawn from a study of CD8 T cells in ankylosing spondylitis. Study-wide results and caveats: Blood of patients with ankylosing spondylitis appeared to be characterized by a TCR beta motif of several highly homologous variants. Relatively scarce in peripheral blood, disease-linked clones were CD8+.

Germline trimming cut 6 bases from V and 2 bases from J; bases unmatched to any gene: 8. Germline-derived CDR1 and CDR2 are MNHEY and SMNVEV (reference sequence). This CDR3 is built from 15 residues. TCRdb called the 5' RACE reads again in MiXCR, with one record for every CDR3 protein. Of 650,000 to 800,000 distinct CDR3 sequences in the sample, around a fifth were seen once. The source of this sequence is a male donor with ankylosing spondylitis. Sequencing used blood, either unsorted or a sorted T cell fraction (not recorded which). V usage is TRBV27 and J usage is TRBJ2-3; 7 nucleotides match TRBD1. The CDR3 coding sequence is TGTGCCAGCAGCAAAACAGGGGAGTTCACAGATACGCAGTATTTT. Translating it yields CASSKTGEFTDTQYF.